This T cell receptor (beta chain) was observed in a study of siplizumab effects on memory and regulatory T cells (dated by TCRdb to the late 2010s). Some background on the complete study: The study examined how the anti-CD2 antibody siplizumab affects alloreactive T-cell subsets in allogeneic mixed lymphocyte reactions built from human PBMCs. The full study reports these points: The cumulative frequency of alloreactive sequences traceable to unstimulated CD4+ memory T cells was significantly reduced by siplizumab. For roughly 80-95% of proliferating CD4+ or CD8+ clones, no naive or memory phenotype could be assigned. Because sequences at frequencies below about 10^-5 were poorly captured, only a minor fraction of alloreactive clones could be mapped back to unstimulated subsets. Whether proliferating Tregs from siplizumab cultures were suppressive was not functionally confirmed. Among mappable alloreactive CD4+ clones, an average Treg-derived fraction of roughly 71% was observed with siplizumab, compared with 25% to 30% in control reactions. Compared with memory T cells, unstimulated naive T cells appeared more diverse, and naive cells seemed to make a substantial contribution to the alloresponse.

With respect to this clone: This receptor's antigen is unknown. No per-base quality is available; no much larger clone lies one base away.

V loses 0 bases of germline sequence and J loses 2 bases, and the interval between the two ends is 17 bases. CDR1 is given as LNHNV and CDR2 as YYDKDF, both from the germline V gene (reference sequence). The CDR3 holds 17 amino acids from the cysteine to the phenylalanine. The CDR3 DNA has 51 bases and is translated from base 1. The library was made by the immunoSEQ multiplex PCR assay. Roughly 10^5 TCR templates per sample were assayed on the deep sequencing platform. Genomic DNA extracted from sorted T cells was the material used for TCRbeta CDR3 sequencing. The study's processing was this. The R programming language was used for clonal analysis of TCRbeta CDR3 data. Alloreactive CD4+ and CD8+ clones were defined by comparing unstimulated samples with post-reaction CFSE-low samples. Regulatory or non-regulatory origin of alloreactive CD4+ clones was assigned by matching sequences to the sorted unstimulated Treg and non-Treg repertoires. This immuneACCESS table, as held by TCRdb, lists in-frame sequences with V and J called but not all clones. Of the missing ones, under half trace to an unresolved V gene in checked studies; the others have no known cause. That table furnishes V, J and clone size, whereas the DNA furnished D and trimming. This sample is represented by about 100,000 clones; approximately 94% of them were singletons. The leading ten clones occupy 1% to 1.5% of the sample.

Sorted unstimulated T cells and proliferating T cells recovered from mixed lymphocyte reactions were subjected to TCRbeta CDR3 sequencing. Fresh whole blood from over eight HLA-typed healthy donors served as the source for isolating PBMCs. Unstimulated CD4+ non-regulatory T cells were FACS-sorted to map the origin of alloreactive clones. The chain couples TRBV15 to TRBJ2-7; the D gene is perhaps TRBD2, from 5 matching bases. The sequencing sample was made of non-Treg CD4+ T cells sorted from blood. The cell subset or site label for this specimen denotes: FACS-sorted unstimulated CD4+ non-regulatory T cells. The origin of this receptor is a human donor in good health. The CDR3 has the sequence CATSRDFGGRRTYEQYF. The DNA is as follows: TGTGCCACCAGCAGAGATTTTGGAGGACGTAGGACCTACGAGCAGTACTTC.